Below, 17 T cell receptor beta chains from the same sample are listed, as sequenced in a study of siplizumab effects on memory and regulatory T cells (dated by TCRdb to between 2018 and 2021). The receptor library was made with the immunoSEQ multiplex PCR assay. TCRdb mirrors the immuneACCESS table, restricted to in-frame sequences. Some clones are absent from its copies; in checked studies, under half trace to an unresolved V gene, and the reason for the others is unknown. The table for this sample lists approximately 100,000 clones; about 94% of them were counted only once. Of the sample, over 0.15% falls within the top ten clones. Sequenced sample: non-Treg CD4+ T cells sorted from blood. The cell subset or site label for this specimen denotes: FACS-sorted unstimulated CD4+ non-regulatory T cells. These receptors all stem from a human donor in good health.

The chain recombines TRBV27 with TRBJ1-2; 8 nucleotides agree with TRBD1. V lost 4 bases, J lost 2 bases, and 3 bases stayed unmatched. Germline-derived CDR1 and CDR2 are MNHEY and SMNVEV (reference sequence). The CDR3 has 14 residues. The CDR3 loop is CASSYRGLNYGYTF. As DNA, the CDR3 is TGTGCCAGCAGTTACAGGGGGTTAAACTATGGCTACACCTTC.

This chain connects TRBV9 to TRBJ2-1, with a tentative D call TRBD2 (6 bases). The germline V gene encodes CDR1 SGDLS and CDR2 YYNGEE. CDR3 size: 15 residues. V dropped 0 bases and J dropped 4 bases, with 11 bases sitting between them. CDR3 protein: CASSVGGTSYNEQFF. As DNA, the CDR3 is TGTGCCAGCAGCGTAGGAGGGACTTCTTACAATGAGCAGTTCTTC.

This clone was seen only once. The chain employs TRBV11-3 and TRBJ2-7; 8 nucleotides align to TRBD1. The CDR3 totals 15 residues. Germline CDR1 reads SGHNT; CDR2 reads YENEEA. V gave up 2 bases and J gave up 4 bases; unmatched junction bases: 7. The CDR3 sequence is CASSLYGTGSYEQYF. The CDR3 DNA sequence: TGTGCCAGCAGCTTATACGGGACAGGCTCTTACGAGCAGTACTTC.

The chain recombines TRBV5-5 with TRBJ1-5, with D unclear. Germline V gene sequence: CDR1 SGHKS, CDR2 YYEKEE (reference sequence). V lost 1 base to trimming and J lost 0 bases, with 8 bases between them. The CDR3 extends over 15 amino acids. The CDR3 sequence: CASSLSPTSNQPQHF. In DNA, the CDR3 is TGTGCCAGCAGCTTGTCACCCACTAGCAATCAGCCCCAGCATTTT.

The rearrangement uses TRBV27 and TRBJ1-1; D gene uncertain. CDR1 is MNHEY, CDR2 SMNVEV, per germline (reference sequence). Trimming left V 5 bases short and J 0 bases short, with 4 bases between. The length of the CDR3 is 12 residues. This CDR3 is CASSTLNTEAFF. In DNA, the CDR3 is TGTGCCAGCAGTACCCTGAACACTGAAGCTTTCTTT.

V usage is TRBV27 and J usage is TRBJ1-5; D call uncertain. The ends were cut back, 5 bases at V and 0 bases at J, with 11 bases in the middle. CDR3 size: 15 residues. The V gene's germline CDR1 is MNHEY and CDR2 SMNVEV (reference sequence). The CDR3 loop is CASSHRGDSNQPQHF. The CDR3 DNA sequence: TGTGCCAGCAGTCACCGGGGTGATAGCAATCAGCCCCAGCATTTT.

This CDR3 reads CASSRRLAAAETQYF. CDR3 bases: TGTGCCAGCAGTAGGCGACTAGCAGCTGCGGAGACCCAGTACTTC. The gene calls are TRBV2 and TRBJ2-5, with 7 nucleotides matching TRBD2. Germline trimming cut 5 bases from V and 5 bases from J; bases unmatched to any gene: 11. The V gene's germline CDR1 is SNHLY and CDR2 FYNNEI. This CDR3 contains 15 residues.

The rearrangement uses TRBV5-1 and TRBJ1-2; possibly TRBD1 for D (5 bases). Germline assignment: CDR1 SGHRS and CDR2 YFSETQ. The CDR3 is 15 amino acids. The V end lost 4 bases, the J end lost 8 bases, and 21 bases lay between the germline ends. CDR3 nucleotide sequence: TGCGCCAGCAGCCAATCGCCTAACGGGGGAAAAGGCTACACCTTC. Its protein product is CASSQSPNGGKGYTF.

The rearrangement joins TRBV2 to TRBJ2-1, with 14 bases fitting TRBD2. With V trimmed by 11 bases and J by 3 bases, 6 bases remained unmatched. Germline CDR1 and CDR2: SNHLY and FYNNEI. This CDR3 contains 15 residues. DNA of the CDR3: TGTGCCTCGCCGGGACTAGCGGGGGTCTACAATGAGCAGTTCTTC. It yields the protein CASPGLAGVYNEQFF.

The chain employs TRBV10-3 and TRBJ2-3; D remains ambiguous. Trimming shortened V by 0 bases and J by 2 bases, and 9 bases separated the two germline ends. The CDR3 runs 15 residues. From germline, CDR1 is ENHRY and CDR2 SYGVKD. The DNA of the CDR3 is TGTGCCATCAGTGAGTCGTCAGGTTACACAGATACGCAGTATTTT. Translation gives CAISESSGYTDTQYF.

This clone was seen a few times. The CDR3 is CASSLNLGASNQPQHF. In nucleotides, the CDR3 is TGTGCCAGCAGTTTAAACTTGGGGGCGAGCAATCAGCCCCAGCATTTT. This chain links TRBV28 with TRBJ1-5; the D gene is possibly TRBD1 (6 bases). This CDR3 region has 16 residues. V was pared by 2 bases and J by 1 base, with 12 bases between. CDR1 and CDR2 (germline): MDHEN, SYDVKM.

The chain joins TRBV7-9 to TRBJ2-3; 8 bases match TRBD2. The CDR3 is 15 amino acids. V was clipped by 5 bases and J by 0 bases; unmatched bases: 4. The germline CDR1 and CDR2 sequences are SEHNR and FQNEAQ (reference sequence). The CDR3 region is CASSRGGPSTDTQYF. The CDR3 region has the DNA TGTGCCAGCAGCCGCGGGGGGCCGAGCACAGATACGCAGTATTTT.

The chain has TRBV11-2 and TRBJ1-2; D remains unclear. Trimming pared 1 base from V and 3 bases from J, leaving 24 bases between. There are 19 residues in the CDR3. The V gene's germline CDR1 is SGHAT and CDR2 FQNNGV. CDR3 protein: CASSLGSGRALVDDYGYTF. DNA for the CDR3: TGTGCCAGCAGCTTAGGCTCGGGGAGGGCGTTAGTAGACGACTATGGCTACACCTTC.

This clone is a singleton in its sample. The chain links TRBV2 to TRBJ2-2; 11 nucleotides agree with TRBD2. The germline CDR1 and CDR2 sequences are SNHLY and FYNNEI. The CDR3 runs 15 residues. Unmatched junction bases numbered 2, after V lost 7 bases and J lost 1 base. The CDR3 sequence: CASTGTSGNTGELFF. CDR3 sequence (DNA): TGTGCCAGCACCGGGACTAGCGGGAACACCGGGGAGCTGTTTTTT.

The rearrangement joins TRBV19 to TRBJ1-4; perhaps TRBD1 as D (5 bases). The CDR3 covers 15 residues. The germline V gene has CDR1 LNHDA and CDR2 SQIVND (reference sequence). Trimming left V 4 bases short and J 5 bases short, with 14 bases between. The CDR3 nucleotides are TGTGCCAGTAGTACCTCCGGGACGCCGAATGAAAAACTGTTTTTT. It specifies CASSTSGTPNEKLFF.

This CDR3 is CASSDRSNYGYTF. In DNA, the CDR3 is TGTGCCAGCAGTGACAGATCTAACTATGGCTACACCTTC. The J gene is TRBJ1-2, the V gene TRBV6-1; unclear D gene. Looked up from germline, CDR1 is MNHNS and CDR2 is SASEGT. The V and J ends lost 3 bases and 0 bases respectively, with 5 bases between them. This CDR3 spans 13 amino acids.

This clone was observed a single time. CDR3 sequence: CASSLSGWGHRAGELFF. The CDR3 DNA reads TGTGCCAGCAGCTTGTCAGGGTGGGGACACCGGGCCGGGGAGCTGTTTTTT. J is TRBJ2-2 and V is TRBV7-3, with D possibly matching TRBD1 (6 bases). Trimming left V 3 bases short and J 6 bases short, with 20 bases between. There are 17 residues in the CDR3. Germline CDR1 is SGHTA and CDR2 is FQGTGA.